A selection of T cell receptor beta chains follows, all from one sample in a study of blood T cell repertoires in COVID-19. Here immunoSEQ multiplex PCR was the method, and the copy in TCRdb shows in-frame clones only, minus some. The sample contains 150,000 to 200,000 clones, around 83% of which appear only once. Sequencing was performed on PBMCs or T cells enriched from blood (not recorded which). These receptors all stem from a woman in her forties or fifties in a cohort exposed to, infected with or recovered from COVID-19 (not recorded which). The CDR3 runs from the conserved cysteine through the conserved F or W. The order of the fields is D gene, J gene, V gene, CDR3 length, CDR3 protein. A D gene is named only where the DNA matches it firmly.

d_gene: NA; j_gene: TRBJ1-1; v_gene: TRBV25-1; len: 15; CDR3aa: CASSEFGSGNTEAFF
d_gene: NA; j_gene: TRBJ2-7; v_gene: TRBV6-1; len: 14; CDR3aa: CASSEVEGFDEQYF
d_gene: TRBD2; j_gene: TRBJ2-1; v_gene: TRBV7-6; len: 16; CDR3aa: CASSLDRAGVYNEQFF
d_gene: TRBD1; j_gene: TRBJ2-5; v_gene: TRBV7-2; len: 16; CDR3aa: CASSLTTGTIEETQYF
d_gene: TRBD1; j_gene: TRBJ1-2; v_gene: TRBV5-4; len: 15; CDR3aa: CASTVQGLGDYGYTF
d_gene: TRBD2; j_gene: TRBJ2-7; v_gene: TRBV3-1/TRBV3-2; len: 18; CDR3aa: CASSHPPTSGGKSHEQYF
d_gene: NA; j_gene: TRBJ1-2; v_gene: TRBV3-1/TRBV3-2; len: 12; CDR3aa: CASSRSDSGYTF
d_gene: NA; j_gene: TRBJ2-1; v_gene: TRBV2; len: 15; CDR3aa: CASRTGDGSYNEQFF
d_gene: NA; j_gene: TRBJ1-1; v_gene: TRBV30; len: 14; CDR3aa: CAWSFPDRATEAFF
d_gene: TRBD2; j_gene: TRBJ2-7; v_gene: TRBV7-8; len: 15; CDR3aa: CASYPREGVGGEQYF